The clone carrying this T cell receptor (beta chain) was seen only a few times. The CDR3 is 13 amino acids. V dropped 6 bases and J dropped 8; count of bases not matched to a gene: 5. From germline, CDR1 is MNHNS and CDR2 SASEGT. The time point denotes: blood at routine non-recurrence follow-up after resection. Unsorted samples of tumor, nontumor lung or frozen PBMC had their whole RNA sequenced. In the library, each TCR cDNA molecule bore its own unique molecular identifier. TCRdb processed the 5' RACE reads anew with MiXCR; each CDR3 protein has one entry. This table holds about 94,000 distinct CDR3 sequences, roughly 19% found once. This specimen belongs to a study of spatial heterogeneity in lung cancer. Turning to the study itself: The study sequenced follow-up PBMC samples when they were available, at a median of roughly two years after resection.

This receptor was obtained from a male donor with early-stage non-small cell lung cancer. The sequencing used PBMCs, collected at follow-up. The chain joins TRBV6-1 to TRBJ2-1; 9 positions agree with TRBD1. The CDR3 spells CASRRDRVDEQFF. CDR3 nucleotide sequence: TGTGCCAGCAGAAGGGACAGGGTGGATGAGCAGTTCTTC.